The clone carrying this T cell receptor (beta chain) was seen many times. There were TCR beta CDR3 regions amplified from RNA transcripts. During a first-round RT-PCR of the TCR CDR3, the HTBI primer set was used. Via MiXCR, TCRdb re-called the multiplex PCR reads, giving one row per CDR3 protein. Among 500,000 to 650,000 distinct CDR3 sequences listed, approximately 14% were seen once. The data were obtained in a study of T cells in Graves' hyperthyroidism and ophthalmopathy. CDR1 and CDR2 (germline): DFQATT, SNEGSKA (reference sequence). V was pared by 2 bases and J by 1 base, with 24 bases between. The CDR3 extends over 19 amino acids. The hyperthyroidism was newly diagnosed and had lasted under 2 months; the patients were aged 18 to 65. The study excluded patients with uncontrolled infection, other autoimmune disease, pregnancy or lactation. Cells are PBMCs isolated from 9 to 10 ml of fresh blood.

The TCR was taken from a woman aged 40 to 50 with Graves' hyperthyroidism. Input material: blood. The chain joins TRBV20-1 to TRBJ2-1, with D perhaps matching TRBD1 (7 bases). The CDR3, as DNA: TGCAGTGCTAGAAAGAGAGGGGGACTCGGGGACAGATCCTACAATGAGCAGTTCTTC. Protein sequence: CSARKRGGLGDRSYNEQFF.